These 15 T cell receptor beta chains share one sample of origin, sequenced in a study of sequential checkpoint blockade in melanoma. TCRdb's copy holds only in-frame clones and misses some; the assay was immunoSEQ multiplex PCR. The data hold 15,000 to 20,000 clones, with roughly 73% observed a single time. Treatment denoted: randomized to nivolumab then ipilimumab (arm A) or the reverse (arm B). Sample: CD8+ T cells sorted from blood (inferred from file names), taken from a patient given nivolumab and ipilimumab in sequence. These receptors all come from a human donor with melanoma.

The chain joins TRBV27 to TRBJ1-5; 7 positions agree with TRBD1. V trimming: 5 bases; J trimming: 11 bases; junction bases outside the gene matches: 6. There are 12 residues in the CDR3. Looked up from germline, CDR1 is MNHEY and CDR2 is SMNVEV (reference sequence). For the CDR3, the DNA is TGTGCCAGCAGTACAGGGGCCCTGGCCCAGCATTTT. The encoded protein is CASSTGALAQHF.

The table lists this clone with a count of one. The V and J genes are TRBV28 and TRBJ1-5; D gene uncertain. The V gene's germline CDR1 is MDHEN and CDR2 SYDVKM. This CDR3 is built from 12 residues. Trimming left V 8 bases short and J 4 bases short, with 9 bases between. In DNA, the CDR3 is TGTGCCAGCCACCCCCGGAATCAGCCCCAGCATTTT. Amino acid sequence: CASHPRNQPQHF. The whole variable domain, remainder taken from reference TRBV28 and TRBJ1-5, is DVKVTQSSRYLVKRTGEKVFLECVQDMDHENMFWYRQDPGLGLRLIYFSYDVKMKEKGDIPEGYSVSREKKERFSLILESASTNQTSMYLCASHPRNQPQHFGDGTRLSIL.

The chain recombines TRBV5-4 with TRBJ2-7; TRBD1 agrees at 10 bases. The germline V gene encodes CDR1 SGHNT and CDR2 YYREEE (reference sequence). This CDR3 region has 13 residues. With 4 bases clipped from V and 4 bases from J, the junction kept 2 bases outside the gene matches. CDR3: CASSTDRGYEQYV. DNA of the CDR3: TGTGCCAGCAGCACGGACAGGGGGTACGAGCAGTACGTC.

The genes are TRBV4-1 and TRBJ1-1; D is ambiguous. The CDR3 extends over 14 amino acids. V was shortened by 2 bases and J by 5 bases, with 12 bases between the two germline ends. Germline-derived CDR1 and CDR2 are MGHRA and YSYEKL. The CDR3 nucleotides read TGCGCCAGCAGCCAAATCTTCCTCGGGACTGAAGCTTTCTTT. Translated: CASSQIFLGTEAFF.

The chain combines TRBV9 with TRBJ2-3; weak D call: TRBD1 (5 bases). The CDR3 consists of 15 residues. CDR1 is SGDLS, CDR2 YYNGEE, per germline. V gave up 4 bases and J gave up 1 base, with 13 bases separating them. CDR3 amino acids: CASSREAGRTDTQYF. CDR3 bases: TGTGCCAGCAGCAGAGAGGCAGGGCGCACAGATACGCAGTATTTT.

For the CDR3, the DNA is TGTGCCAGCAGTTACTCTAGGGGTTACGAGCAGTACGTC. Its translation is CASSYSRGYEQYV. The genes are TRBV6-6 and TRBJ2-7, with TRBD1 as a possible D gene (5 bases). Looked up from germline, CDR1 is MNHNY and CDR2 is SVGAGI (reference sequence). The CDR3 is 13 amino acids. V gave up 0 bases and J gave up 4 bases, with 7 bases separating them.

By sample share, this clone is medium-sized. The rearrangement uses TRBV7-6 and TRBJ2-3; perhaps TRBD1 as D (6 bases). V was pared by 5 bases and J by 1 base, with 10 bases between. CDR1 and CDR2 (germline): SGHVS, FNYEAQ. The CDR3 length is 14 residues. The CDR3 sequence: CASSRTVGTDTQYF. As DNA, the CDR3 is TGTGCCAGCAGCCGGACAGTGGGCACAGATACGCAGTATTTT.

The V call is TRBV6-1, the J call TRBJ2-2; 12 bases fit TRBD2. Germline loops: CDR1 MNHNS, CDR2 SASEGT. V gave up 2 bases and J gave up 6 bases; unmatched junction bases: 1. CDR3 length equals 15 residues. The chain's CDR3 is CASSELAGGPGELFF. CDR3 bases: TGTGCCAGCAGTGAACTAGCGGGGGGGCCCGGGGAGCTGTTTTTT.

This sequence joins TRBV6-6 and TRBJ2-7; D may be TRBD2 (5 bases). The ends were cut back, 4 bases at V and 0 bases at J, with 10 bases in the middle. The CDR3 covers 14 residues. Germline V CDR1 and CDR2: MNHNY, SVGAGI (reference sequence). Here the CDR3 DNA reads TGTGCCAGCAGTTCGTCGGGGAGCTCCTACGAGCAGTACGTC. Protein: CASSSSGSSYEQYV.

The chain has TRBV6-6 and TRBJ2-2, with D possibly TRBD1 on 6 matching bases. The germline gives CDR1 MNHNY, CDR2 SVGAGI (reference sequence). This CDR3 has 14 residues. V lost 5 bases and J 4 bases, leaving 11 bases between the germline ends. The DNA for the CDR3 is TGTGCCAGCAGTCGAGGACAGACCACCGGGGAGCTGTTTTTT. It translates to CASSRGQTTGELFF.

This clone was found a few times. The chain uses TRBV5-5 and TRBJ1-1, with TRBD1 matching over 7 bases. Losses at the gene ends were 4 bases for V and 3 bases for J; bases not matched to a gene: 9. The CDR3 runs to 15 residues. Per the germline V gene, CDR1 is SGHKS and CDR2 is YYEKEE (reference sequence). The CDR3 bases are TGTGCCAGCAGCCTGACAGGGCTGTGGGACACTGAAGCTTTCTTT. Translated: CASSLTGLWDTEAFF.

This chain joins TRBV9 and TRBJ1-1; no reliable D call. The CDR3 runs 13 residues. Germline lookup yields CDR1 SGDLS and CDR2 YYNGEE. Trimming removed 0 bases at V and 3 bases at J, with 6 bases between. The CDR3 DNA follows: TGTGCCAGCAGCGTAGGAGGGTACACTGAAGCTTTCTTT. Protein sequence: CASSVGGYTEAFF.

This sequence joins TRBV5-1 and TRBJ2-5, with TRBD2 as a possible D gene (6 bases). Germline V CDR1 and CDR2: SGHRS, YFSETQ. Trimming took off 3 bases at V and 3 bases at J, with 12 bases between the two ends. The CDR3 contains 14 residues. The CDR3 spells CASSSEGLKETQYF. DNA for the CDR3: TGCGCCAGCAGCTCGGAGGGTTTGAAAGAGACCCAGTACTTC.

CDR3 amino acids: CASSQDWIAQGYSPLHF. The CDR3 region has the DNA TGCGCCAGCAGCCAAGACTGGATAGCACAGGGGTATTCACCCCTCCACTTT. The chain carries TRBV4-1 and TRBJ1-6; TRBD1 aligns across 7 bases. Germline V gene sequence: CDR1 MGHRA, CDR2 YSYEKL. With V trimmed by 0 bases and J by 8 bases, 10 bases remained unmatched. This CDR3 comprises 17 residues.

The rearrangement links TRBV9 to TRBJ2-5; weak D call: TRBD2 (6 bases). V lost 0 bases and J lost 0, with 9 bases in between. The CDR3 is 15 residues long. The germline V gene has CDR1 SGDLS and CDR2 YYNGEE. In nucleotides, the CDR3 is TGTGCCAGCAGCGTAGCCGGGACTCACCAAGAGACCCAGTACTTC. Its protein is CASSVAGTHQETQYF.